This TCR beta chain was found in a study of OX40 agonist ivuxolimab in advanced cancers. This table comes from immunoSEQ multiplex PCR, and its TCRdb copy is limited to in-frame clones, with some not included. The table records about 82,000 clones, roughly 88% of them present only once. From germline, CDR1 is SEHNR and CDR2 FQNEAQ (reference sequence). The CDR3 consists of 14 residues. Trimming took off 2 bases at V and 7 bases at J, with 15 bases between the two ends. This sample comprised CD4+ or CD8+ T cells sorted from blood, obtained in a trial of the OX40 agonist ivuxolimab. The chain links TRBV7-9 to TRBJ2-7, with a possible D match to TRBD2 (6 bases). The receptor was isolated from an adult with an advanced solid tumor such as melanoma, head and neck, liver or kidney cancer. For the CDR3, the DNA is TGTGCCAGCAGCTTACTGGGACTGGATTTGGAGCAGTACTTC. It is translated as CASSLLGLDLEQYF.